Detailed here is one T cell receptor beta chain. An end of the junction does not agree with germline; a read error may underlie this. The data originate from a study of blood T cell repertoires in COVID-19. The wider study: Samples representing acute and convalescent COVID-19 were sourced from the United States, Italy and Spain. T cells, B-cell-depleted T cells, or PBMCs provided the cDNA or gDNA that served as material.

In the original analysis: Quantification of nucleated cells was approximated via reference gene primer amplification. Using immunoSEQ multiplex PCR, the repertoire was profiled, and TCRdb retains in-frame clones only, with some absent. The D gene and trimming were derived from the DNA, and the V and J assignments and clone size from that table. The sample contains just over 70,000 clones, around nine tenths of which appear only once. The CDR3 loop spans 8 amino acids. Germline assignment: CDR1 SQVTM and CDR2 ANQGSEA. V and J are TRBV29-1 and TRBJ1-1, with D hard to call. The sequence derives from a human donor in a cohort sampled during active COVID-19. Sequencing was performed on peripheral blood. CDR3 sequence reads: CSVEGASF. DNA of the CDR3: TGCAGCGTTGAAGGGGCTTCCTTT. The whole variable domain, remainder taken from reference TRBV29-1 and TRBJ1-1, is SAVISQKPSRDICQRGTSLTIQCQVDSQVTMMFWYRQQPGQSLTLIATANQGSEATYESGFVIDKFPISRPNLTFSTLTVSNMSPEDSSIYLCSVEGASFGQGTRLTVV.